The 23 T cell receptor beta chains below were found in one sample sequenced in a study of PD-L1 blockade in urothelial cancer. This sample's time point: pretreatment peripheral blood. Assay: immunoSEQ multiplex PCR; the TCRdb copy retains only in-frame clones and omits some. The sample consists of around 100,000 clones, around 86% of them appearing once. Sequencing was performed on PBMCs, taken around atezolizumab (anti-PD-L1) treatment. These receptors all come from a man in his sixties with urothelial cancer.

J is TRBJ1-1 and V is TRBV11-2, with D unresolved. CDR3 size: 13 residues. CDR1 SGHAT and CDR2 FQNNGV come from the germline V gene. Trimming removed 0 bases at V and 3 bases at J, with 5 bases between. The CDR3 sequence: CASSLDPYTEAFF. CDR3 DNA sequence: TGTGCCAGCAGCTTAGATCCTTACACTGAAGCTTTCTTT.

This clone was seen a single time. V and J are TRBV14 and TRBJ1-2; the D is unclear. With 3 bases removed from V and 4 bases from J, the gap between germline ends came to 15 bases. CDR3 size: 15 residues. CDR1 and CDR2 (germline): SGHDN, FVKESK. As DNA, the CDR3 is TGTGCCAGCAGCCATAAGAGGGCCCCGGGCTATGGCTACACCTTC. Protein: CASSHKRAPGYGYTF.

This chain connects TRBV5-6 to TRBJ2-7; tentatively, D is TRBD2 (5 bases). The V end lost 4 bases, the J end lost 3 bases, and 14 bases lay between the germline ends. Germline V gene lookup returns CDR1 SGHDT and CDR2 YYEEEE. The CDR3 runs 14 residues. CDR3 sequence: CASSPRVQFYEQYF. CDR3 coding DNA: TGTGCCAGCAGCCCGAGGGTACAGTTCTACGAGCAGTACTTC.

V usage is TRBV6-1 and J usage is TRBJ2-5, with D tentatively TRBD2 (6 bases). CDR1 is MNHNS, CDR2 SASEGT, per germline. This CDR3 is 16 amino acids long. Trimming pared 1 base from V and 1 base from J, leaving 13 bases between. In DNA, the CDR3 is TGTGCCAGCAGTGAAGGGGCGGTAGCGGTCCAAGAGACCCAGTACTTC. This sequence encodes CASSEGAVAVQETQYF.

The CDR3 DNA follows: TGTGCCAGCAGCGACAGGGATTATTTAGCGCGCGAGCAGTACTTC. Residues: CASSDRDYLAREQYF. The chain has TRBV7-9 and TRBJ2-7; the match to TRBD1 covers 7 bases. There are 15 residues in the CDR3. CDR1 and CDR2 (germline): SEHNR, FQNEAQ (reference sequence). V gave up 5 bases and J gave up 6 bases; unmatched junction bases: 13.

The chain couples TRBV5-1 to TRBJ2-7; 10 bases are shared with TRBD2. Germline assignment: CDR1 SGHRS and CDR2 YFSETQ. The CDR3 consists of 14 residues. V was pared by 4 bases and J by 2 bases, with 3 bases of the junction left unmatched. CDR3 sequence: CASSPGTSAYEQYF. The CDR3 DNA reads as TGCGCCAGCAGCCCCGGGACTAGCGCCTACGAGCAGTACTTC.

The chain has TRBV18 and TRBJ1-2, with TRBD1 identical over 7 bases. Germline CDR1 and CDR2: KGHSH and LQKENI. Losses at the gene ends were 3 bases for V and 2 bases for J; bases not matched to a gene: 3. The CDR3 covers 14 residues. CDR3 DNA: TGTGCCAGCTCACCGTGGGACAGCAACTATGGCTACACCTTC. It translates to CASSPWDSNYGYTF.

This chain links TRBV5-1 with TRBJ1-2; no clear D gene. The V end was cut by 1 base, the J end by 4 bases, with 11 bases between. CDR1 SGHRS and CDR2 YFSETQ come from the germline V gene. The CDR3 length is 14 residues. Here the CDR3 reads CASSLYGGSYGYTF. The CDR3 DNA reads TGCGCCAGCAGCTTGTATGGCGGGTCCTATGGCTACACCTTC. Using reference TRBV5-1 and TRBJ1-2 for the parts outside the CDR3, the full variable domain is KAGVTQTPRYLIKTRGQQVTLSCSPISGHRSVSWYQQTPGQGLQFLFEYFSETQRNKGNFPGRFSGRQFSNSRSEMNVSTLELGDSALYLCASSLYGGSYGYTFGSGTRLTVV.

J is TRBJ1-3 and V is TRBV5-6; D is ambiguous. V was trimmed by 2 bases and J by 0 bases, leaving 12 bases between them. The germline V gene encodes CDR1 SGHDT and CDR2 YYEEEE. The CDR3 spans 16 residues. The CDR3 is CASSFMRDSSGNTIYF. DNA of the CDR3: TGTGCCAGCAGCTTTATGAGGGATTCCTCTGGAAACACCATATATTTT.

The chain is built from TRBV19 and TRBJ1-4; 7 bases are shared with TRBD1. CDR3 length: 14 amino acids. After removal of 5 bases from V and 9 bases from J, the junction contained 9 bases not matched to a gene. Germline CDR1 LNHDA, CDR2 SQIVND (reference sequence). CDR3 DNA: TGTGCCAGTAGTTCCCTGACAGGGCGGAAAAAACTGTTTTTT. It is translated as CASSSLTGRKKLFF.

This clone was recorded once. V is TRBV5-1 and J is TRBJ2-1; D is possibly TRBD1 (5 bases). Germline V gene sequence: CDR1 SGHRS, CDR2 YFSETQ. The CDR3 is 15 amino acids. V lost 0 bases and J 5 bases, leaving 12 bases between the germline ends. The CDR3 reads CASSLVLQGNNEQFF. Here the CDR3 DNA reads TGCGCCAGCAGCTTGGTGCTGCAGGGTAACAATGAGCAGTTCTTC.

The chain has TRBV27 and TRBJ2-1; D perhaps matches TRBD2 (5 bases). V shed 1 base and J shed 7 bases, with 11 bases lying between them. The CDR3 contains 14 residues. Germline lookup yields CDR1 MNHEY and CDR2 SMNVEV (reference sequence). The CDR3 DNA is TGTGCCAGCAGTTTATATTCGGGCGGGAATGAGCAGTTCTTC. Protein sequence: CASSLYSGGNEQFF.

The CDR3 reads CASTTSGSYTEAFF. In DNA, the CDR3 is TGTGCCAGCACCACTTCAGGGTCTTACACTGAAGCTTTCTTT. This chain links TRBV28 with TRBJ1-1, with D possibly being TRBD1 (5 bases). V was cut by 7 bases and J by 3 bases, with 15 bases left in between. The CDR3 consists of 14 residues. Germline assignment: CDR1 MDHEN and CDR2 SYDVKM.

V gene TRBV10-3 combines with J gene TRBJ2-3; 9 bases align to TRBD1. Germline V lookup: CDR1 ENHRY, CDR2 SYGVKD. The length of the CDR3 is 13 residues. Trimming took 11 bases from V and 3 from J; bases not matched to a gene: 6. CDR3 region: CAVPGQGTDTQYF. CDR3 nucleotide sequence: TGTGCCGTTCCGGGACAGGGTACAGATACGCAGTATTTT.

The chain carries TRBV6-1 and TRBJ2-3, with unresolved D. Germline V lookup: CDR1 MNHNS, CDR2 SASEGT. There are 16 residues in the CDR3. V shed 2 bases and J shed 2 bases, with 14 bases lying between them. CDR3 DNA sequence: TGTGCCAGCAGTGAATTGGCAGGTCGTGCCACAGATACGCAGTATTTT. Its protein is CASSELAGRATDTQYF.

The chain joins TRBV10-3 to TRBJ2-3; 11 bases are a match to TRBD1. Germline CDR1 and CDR2: ENHRY and SYGVKD. Trimming cost V 6 bases and J 4 bases; bases outside gene matches: 9. The CDR3 is 16 amino acids. The CDR3 nucleotides read TGTGCCATCAGGGAGGGGGGACAGGGGGGCCCAGATACGCAGTATTTT. Translated, it gives CAIREGGQGGPDTQYF.

DNA for the CDR3: TGTGCCAGCAGGGGGACAGGGCTCTATGGCTACACCTTC. Translation gives CASRGTGLYGYTF. The chain carries TRBV6-5 and TRBJ1-2, with 9 bases identical to TRBD1. V shed 6 bases, J shed 4 bases, and the junction held 3 bases outside the gene matches. Germline CDR1 and CDR2: MNHEY and SVGAGI. This CDR3 is built from 13 residues.

This sequence joins TRBV5-1 and TRBJ2-1, with 7 bases lining up with TRBD2. V lost 0 bases to trimming and J lost 2 bases; unmatched junction nucleotides: 2. The CDR3 covers 15 residues. Germline V gene sequence: CDR1 SGHRS, CDR2 YFSETQ. The CDR3 protein is CASSLDSGAYNEQFF. CDR3 DNA: TGCGCCAGCAGCTTGGACAGCGGGGCCTACAATGAGCAGTTCTTC.

V is TRBV18 and J is TRBJ2-7; D unresolved. Germline lookup yields CDR1 KGHSH and CDR2 LQKENI. Trimming shortened V by 6 bases and J by 0 bases, and 15 bases separated the two germline ends. The CDR3 extends over 15 amino acids. CDR3 bases: TGTGCCAGCTCGGAGTCAGCCGATAGCTCCTACGAGCAGTACTTC. It yields the protein CASSESADSSYEQYF.

The rearrangement uses TRBV7-2 and TRBJ2-7, with 9 bases aligning to TRBD1. Per germline, CDR1 SGHTA and CDR2 FQGNSA. CDR3 length equals 15 residues. The trim removed 1 base at V and 4 bases at J, leaving 5 bases unmatched. Here the CDR3 DNA reads TGTGCCAGCAGCTTAGGGCTGGACAGGGGATACGAGCAGTACTTC. It is translated as CASSLGLDRGYEQYF. Variable domain in full (rest from reference TRBV7-2 and TRBJ2-7): GAGVSQSPSNKVTEKGKDVELRCDPISGHTALYWYRQSLGQGLEFLIYFQGNSAPDKSGLPSDRFSAERTGGSVSTLTIQRTQQEDSAVYLCASSLGLDRGYEQYFGPGTRLTVT.

The V gene is TRBV28, the J gene TRBJ2-6; possibly TRBD1 for D (6 bases). The CDR3 is 15 amino acids. Between the trimmed V and J ends, which lost 5 bases and 0 bases, there was a span of 8 bases. Germline V CDR1 and CDR2: MDHEN, SYDVKM. CDR3 in amino acids: CASSKQGSGANVLTF. CDR3 bases: TGTGCCAGCAGTAAACAGGGCTCTGGGGCCAACGTCCTGACTTTC.

The V call is TRBV6-1, the J call TRBJ1-1, with TRBD1 matching 7 bases. The CDR3 sequence is 13 residues long. Germline CDR1 MNHNS, CDR2 SASEGT. V was pared by 11 bases and J by 4 bases, with 10 bases of the junction left unmatched. CDR3 bases: TGTGCCCTCTCGACAGGGTTGGGCACTGAAGCTTTCTTT. Translation: CALSTGLGTEAFF.

This chain links TRBV7-9 with TRBJ2-2; 7 nucleotides agree with TRBD1. Germline V gives CDR1 SEHNR, CDR2 FQNEAQ (reference sequence). The length of the CDR3 is 15 residues. V was pared by 5 bases and J by 1 base, with 4 bases of the junction left unmatched. CDR3 loop: CASSPGQKNTGELFF. Here the CDR3 DNA reads TGTGCCAGCAGCCCGGGACAGAAGAACACCGGGGAGCTGTTTTTT.